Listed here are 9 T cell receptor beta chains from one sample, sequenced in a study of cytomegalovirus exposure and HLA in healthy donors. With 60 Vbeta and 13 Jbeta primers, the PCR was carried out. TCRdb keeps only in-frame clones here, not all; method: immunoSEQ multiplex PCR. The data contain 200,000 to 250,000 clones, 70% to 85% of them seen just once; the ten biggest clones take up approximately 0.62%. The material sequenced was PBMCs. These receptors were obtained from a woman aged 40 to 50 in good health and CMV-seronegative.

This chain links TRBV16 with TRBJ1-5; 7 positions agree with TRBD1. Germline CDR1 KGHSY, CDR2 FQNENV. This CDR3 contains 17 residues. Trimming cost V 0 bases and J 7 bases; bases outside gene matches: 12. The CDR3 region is CASSQSRTGAGGQPQHF. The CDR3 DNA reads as TGTGCCAGCAGCCAATCCCGAACAGGGGCCGGAGGGCAGCCCCAGCATTTT.

Here the CDR3 reads CASSIIGGNTGELFF. As DNA, the CDR3 is TGTGCCAGTAGTATTATTGGGGGCAACACCGGGGAGCTGTTTTTT. J is TRBJ2-2 and V is TRBV19; D is perhaps TRBD1 (6 bases). The CDR3 has 15 residues. The germline V gene has CDR1 LNHDA and CDR2 SQIVND (reference sequence). Trimming left V 3 bases short and J 2 bases short, with 10 bases between.

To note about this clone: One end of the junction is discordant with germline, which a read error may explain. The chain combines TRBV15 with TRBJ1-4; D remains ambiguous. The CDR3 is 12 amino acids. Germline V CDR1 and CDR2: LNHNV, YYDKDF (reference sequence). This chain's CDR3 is CATSTVIREVIF. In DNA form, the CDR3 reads TGTGCCACCAGCACTGTTATTAGGGAGGTCATATTT.

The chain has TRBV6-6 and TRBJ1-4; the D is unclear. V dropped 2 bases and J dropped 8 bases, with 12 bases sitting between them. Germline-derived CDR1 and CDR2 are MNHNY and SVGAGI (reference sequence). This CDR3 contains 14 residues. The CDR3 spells CASSYLGYGEKLFF. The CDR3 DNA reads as TGTGCCAGCAGTTACCTCGGGTACGGGGAAAAACTGTTTTTT.

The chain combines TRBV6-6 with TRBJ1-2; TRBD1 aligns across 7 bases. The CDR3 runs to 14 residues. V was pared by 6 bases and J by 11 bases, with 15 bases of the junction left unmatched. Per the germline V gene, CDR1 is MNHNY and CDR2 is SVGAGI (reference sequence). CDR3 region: CASRPTGVIWHYTF. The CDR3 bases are TGTGCCAGCAGGCCTACAGGGGTCATATGGCATTACACCTTC.

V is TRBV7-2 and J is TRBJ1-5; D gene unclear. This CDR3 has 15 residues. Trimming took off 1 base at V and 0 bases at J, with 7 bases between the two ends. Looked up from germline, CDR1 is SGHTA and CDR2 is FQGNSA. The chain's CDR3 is CASSLGGNSNQPQHF. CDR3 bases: TGTGCCAGCAGCTTAGGCGGAAATAGCAATCAGCCCCAGCATTTT.

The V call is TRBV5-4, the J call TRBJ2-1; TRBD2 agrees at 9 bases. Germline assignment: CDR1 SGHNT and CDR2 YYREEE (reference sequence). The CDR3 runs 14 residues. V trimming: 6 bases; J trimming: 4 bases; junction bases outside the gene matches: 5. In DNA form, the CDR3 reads TGTGCCAGCACCGGGACTAGCAGTTACAATGAGCAGTTCTTC. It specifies CASTGTSSYNEQFF.

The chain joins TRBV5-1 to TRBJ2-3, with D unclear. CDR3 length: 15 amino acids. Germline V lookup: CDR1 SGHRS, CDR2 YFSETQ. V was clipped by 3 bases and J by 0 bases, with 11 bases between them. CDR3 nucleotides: TGCGCCAGCAGCTCAACTCCGACAAGCACAGATACGCAGTATTTT. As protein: CASSSTPTSTDTQYF.

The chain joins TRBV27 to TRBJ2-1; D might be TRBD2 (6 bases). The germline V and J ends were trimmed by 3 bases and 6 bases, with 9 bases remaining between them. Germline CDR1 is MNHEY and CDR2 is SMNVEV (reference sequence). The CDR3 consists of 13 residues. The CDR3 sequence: CASSFGGSNEQFF. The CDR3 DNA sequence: TGTGCCAGCAGTTTTGGGGGGTCCAATGAGCAGTTCTTC.